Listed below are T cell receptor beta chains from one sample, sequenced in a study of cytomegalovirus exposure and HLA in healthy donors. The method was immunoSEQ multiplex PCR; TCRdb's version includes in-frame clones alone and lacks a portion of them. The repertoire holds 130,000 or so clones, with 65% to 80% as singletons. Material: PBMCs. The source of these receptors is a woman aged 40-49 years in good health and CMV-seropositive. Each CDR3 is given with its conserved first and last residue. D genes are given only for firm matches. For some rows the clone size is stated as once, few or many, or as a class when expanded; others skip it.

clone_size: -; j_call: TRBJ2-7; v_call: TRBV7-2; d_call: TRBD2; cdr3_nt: TGTGCCAGCAGCTTAGCTTTTCGGGAGGCTGAAGAGCAGTACTTC; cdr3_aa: CASSLAFREAEEQYF
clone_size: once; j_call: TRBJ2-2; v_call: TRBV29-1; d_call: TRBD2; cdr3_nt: TGCAGCGTTGGGACTAGCGAGGCCGGGGAGCTGTTTTTT; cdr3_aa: CSVGTSEAGELFF
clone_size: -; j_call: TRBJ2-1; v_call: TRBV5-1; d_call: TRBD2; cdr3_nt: TGCGCCAGCAGCTCCAGGACTAGCGGGAGCTCCTACAATGAGCAGTTCTTC; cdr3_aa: CASSSRTSGSSYNEQFF
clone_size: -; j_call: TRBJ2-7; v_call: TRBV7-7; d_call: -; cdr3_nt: TGTGCTAGCAGCCTTGTCGATTCGCCGGGCTACGAGCAGTACTTC; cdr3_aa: CASSLVDSPGYEQYF
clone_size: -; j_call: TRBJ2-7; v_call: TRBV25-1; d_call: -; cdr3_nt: TGTGCCAGCAGTGAACACGCGGGGAGCTCCTACGAGCAGTACTTC; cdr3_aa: CASSEHAGSSYEQYF
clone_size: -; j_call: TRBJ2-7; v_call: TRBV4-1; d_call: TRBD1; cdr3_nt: TGCGCCAGCAGCCAAGAGCCGGACAGGGGCGACGAGCAGTACTTC; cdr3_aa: CASSQEPDRGDEQYF
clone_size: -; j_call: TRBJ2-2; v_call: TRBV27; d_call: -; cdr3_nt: TGTGCCAGCAGTTCAAGGACGGACTACACCGGGGAGCTGTTTTTT; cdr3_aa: CASSSRTDYTGELFF
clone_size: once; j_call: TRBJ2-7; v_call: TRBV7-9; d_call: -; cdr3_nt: TGTGCCAGCAGCTTGCGGCCCCACTACGAGCAGTACTTC; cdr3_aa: CASSLRPHYEQYF
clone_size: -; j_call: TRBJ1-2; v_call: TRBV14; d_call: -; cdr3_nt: TGTGCCAGCAGCCAAGTCCAGGGGTTAACGTATGGCTACACCTTC; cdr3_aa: CASSQVQGLTYGYTF
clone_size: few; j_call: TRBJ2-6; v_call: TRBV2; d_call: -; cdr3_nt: TGTGCCAGCACTTGGGCCTCTGGGGCCAACGTCCTGACTTTC; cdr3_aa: CASTWASGANVLTF